These 27 T cell receptor beta chains were sequenced from one sample in a study of vaccination effects on CD4 cells after COVID-19. Sequenced by immunoSEQ multiplex PCR; TCRdb stores in-frame clones only, minus some. Here the sample spans around 25,000 clones, 73% being singletons. Expansion with viral peptide pools was applied to antigen-specific CD4+ T cells by the ViraFEST assay prior to sequencing. Subsequent to 10 days of culture, CD4+ T cells were isolated. Among the vaccine recipients, none had a prior SARS-CoV-2 infection, and nucleocapsid antibodies were negative. These receptors' antigens are unknown. Sequenced material: CD4+ T cells from PBMCs cultured with SARS-CoV-2 spike peptides, taken before COVID-19 vaccination. These receptors were obtained from a human donor who received a COVID-19 vaccine.

J is TRBJ2-7 and V is TRBV6-5; D is undetermined. Germline V lookup: CDR1 MNHEY, CDR2 SVGAGI. The CDR3 has 12 residues. V lost 6 bases and J 6 bases, leaving 12 bases between the germline ends. As DNA, the CDR3 is TGTGCCAGCAGGGGGTTTCTGTCCGAGCAGTACTTC. Translating it yields CASRGFLSEQYF.

The CDR3 bases are TGTGCCAGCAGTTTAGTTGGGTTTAGCGATCGCAATCAGCCCCAGCATTTT. Residues: CASSLVGFSDRNQPQHF. The genes are TRBV27 and TRBJ1-5; D uncertain. The CDR3 is 17 residues long. Germline assignment: CDR1 MNHEY and CDR2 SMNVEV (reference sequence). Trimming removed 2 bases from V and 2 bases from J, with 16 bases in between.

This chain joins TRBV6-4 and TRBJ1-2; TRBD1 matches 7 bases. Germline loops: CDR1 MRHNA, CDR2 SNTAGT. The length of the CDR3 is 14 residues. V trimming: 4 bases; J trimming: 7 bases; junction bases outside the gene matches: 9. CDR3 protein: CASSVQGGRGGYTF. The CDR3 nucleotides read TGTGCCAGCAGTGTCCAGGGGGGCCGGGGTGGCTACACCTTC.

This clone was seen only a few times. The rearrangement joins TRBV19 to TRBJ1-2; no firm D call. Trimming left V 9 bases short and J 4 bases short, with 21 bases between. The CDR3 extends over 15 amino acids. Germline V gene sequence: CDR1 LNHDA, CDR2 SQIVND (reference sequence). The CDR3 here is CASITGGSLLYGYTF. The CDR3 bases are TGTGCCAGCATAACCGGAGGCAGTCTCCTCTATGGCTACACCTTC. The full variable domain, completed using reference TRBV19 and TRBJ1-2, is DGGITQSPKYLFRKEGQNVTLSCEQNLNHDAMYWYRQDPGQGLRLIYYSQIVNDFQKGDIAEGYSVSREKKESFPLTVTSAQKNPTAFYLCASITGGSLLYGYTFGSGTRLTVV.

V and J are TRBV29-1 and TRBJ2-6; possibly TRBD2 for D (5 bases). CDR1 is SQVTM, CDR2 ANQGSEA, per germline. V lost 7 bases, J lost 4 bases, and 11 bases lay in between. CDR3 size: 13 residues. The CDR3 protein is CSARGLGANVLTF. The CDR3 DNA is TGCAGCGCTCGAGGGTTAGGGGCCAACGTCCTGACTTTC.

CDR3 residues: CASSLRMGRPETQYF. The CDR3 DNA reads as TGTGCCAGCTCACTAAGGATGGGCCGGCCAGAGACCCAGTACTTC. This chain links TRBV18 with TRBJ2-5, with no clear D. The CDR3 length is 15 residues. With 4 bases removed from V and 4 bases from J, the gap between germline ends came to 16 bases. Germline V CDR1 and CDR2: KGHSH, LQKENI. Looking up the rest from reference TRBV18 and TRBJ2-5 gives the full variable domain: NAGVMQNPRHLVRRRGQEARLRCSPMKGHSHVYWYRQLPEEGLKFMVYLQKENIIDESGMPKERFSAEFPKEGPSILRIQQVVRGDSAAYFCASSLRMGRPETQYFGPGTRLLVL.

The chain joins TRBV7-2 to TRBJ2-3; TRBD2 matches at 12 bases. V lost 5 bases to trimming and J lost 3 bases; unmatched junction nucleotides: 9. CDR1 is SGHTA, CDR2 FQGNSA, per germline. This CDR3 has 17 residues. The CDR3 protein is CASSRRLAGDRTDTQYF. CDR3 nucleotides: TGTGCCAGCAGCCGCCGACTAGCGGGGGATCGGACAGATACGCAGTATTTT. The whole variable domain, filled in from reference TRBV7-2 and TRBJ2-3, reads GAGVSQSPSNKVTEKGKDVELRCDPISGHTALYWYRQSLGQGLEFLIYFQGNSAPDKSGLPSDRFSAERTGGSVSTLTIQRTQQEDSAVYLCASSRRLAGDRTDTQYFGPGTRLTVL.

The chain joins TRBV9 to TRBJ2-5, with no clear D. Trimming cost V 0 bases and J 4 bases, with 13 bases left between them. The V gene's germline CDR1 is SGDLS and CDR2 YYNGEE. The CDR3 is made up of 15 amino acids. Written as DNA, the CDR3 is TGTGCCAGCAGCGTAGAGACCGTTAGCCCAGAGACCCAGTACTTC. Amino acids: CASSVETVSPETQYF.

The chain employs TRBV30 and TRBJ1-4; D gene ambiguous. The V end was cut by 0 bases, the J end by 9 bases, with 8 bases between. This CDR3 spans 12 amino acids. The germline V gene has CDR1 GTSNPN and CDR2 SVGIG (reference sequence). The CDR3 region has the DNA TGTGCCTGGAGTGTACTGGGGAAAAAACTGTTTTTT. This codes for CAWSVLGKKLFF.

V is TRBV21-1 and J is TRBJ2-5; the DNA was not used to check the table's D call, TRBD1. TRBV21-1 is shown as a pseudogene. CDR3 size: 16 residues. CDR3 protein: CASSKRGTGCQETQYF. CDR3 nucleotides: TGTGCCAGCAGCAAAAGGGGGACAGGCTGTCAAGAGACCCAGTACTTC.

This rearrangement joins TRBV12-3 or TRBV12-4 to TRBJ1-2; D is unclear. The CDR3 consists of 13 residues. Trimming removed 4 bases from V and 4 bases from J, with 10 bases in between. The CDR3 loop is CASSSRPLYGYTF. DNA for the CDR3: TGTGCCAGCAGTTCCCGCCCCCTCTATGGCTACACCTTC.

The chain uses TRBV18 and TRBJ1-1; D not certain. The V gene's germline CDR1 is KGHSH and CDR2 LQKENI. Trimming shortened V by 1 base and J by 0 bases, and 6 bases separated the two germline ends. CDR3 length: 14 residues. In DNA form, the CDR3 reads TGTGCCAGCTCACCACAGGTTATGAACACTGAAGCTTTCTTT. It encodes CASSPQVMNTEAFF.

This rearrangement joins TRBV6-6 to TRBJ2-1; D may be TRBD1 (6 bases). Germline V gives CDR1 MNHNY, CDR2 SVGAGI (reference sequence). V was shortened by 5 bases and J by 0 bases, with 17 bases between the two germline ends. The CDR3 totals 17 residues. The CDR3 is CASSRWLDRSSYNEQFF. CDR3 nucleotide sequence: TGTGCCAGCAGTCGATGGTTAGACAGGTCCTCCTACAATGAGCAGTTCTTC.

V and J are TRBV6-2 or TRBV6-3 and TRBJ1-2, with D unclear. The CDR3 covers 15 residues. With 2 bases removed from V and 4 bases from J, the gap between germline ends came to 14 bases. The germline V gene encodes CDR1 MNHEY and CDR2 SVGEGT. DNA for the CDR3: TGTGCCAGCAGTTACGATCTCCTCCCGGGCTATGGCTACACCTTC. Translating gives CASSYDLLPGYGYTF.

CDR3 coding DNA: TGTGCTAGTGGGTCGGACAGGTATTATGGCTACACCTTC. Its translation: CASGSDRYYGYTF. The chain uses TRBV12-5 and TRBJ1-2, with 7 positions matching TRBD1. V gave up 6 bases and J gave up 5 bases; unmatched junction bases: 6. Germline V gene sequence: CDR1 LGHNT, CDR2 FRNRAP. CDR3 length: 13 residues.

The rearrangement joins TRBV10-3 to TRBJ2-3; 7 nucleotides match TRBD1. The CDR3 is 15 amino acids. Trimming at V came to 10 bases and at J to 0 bases, leaving 10 bases not matched to a gene. In germline, CDR1 is ENHRY, CDR2 SYGVKD. This CDR3 reads CATNAGQASTDTQYF. The CDR3 DNA is TGTGCCACCAACGCTGGACAGGCGAGCACAGATACGCAGTATTTT.

Only a few counts were recorded for this clone. The chain employs TRBV29-1 and TRBJ2-7; D possibly corresponds to TRBD2 (5 bases). The CDR3 has 14 residues. Germline V lookup: CDR1 SQVTM, CDR2 ANQGSEA. Deletions cut 3 bases from V and 5 bases from J, with 17 bases between. Here the CDR3 reads CSVEDSGTTNEQYF. CDR3 sequence (DNA): TGCAGCGTTGAGGACTCGGGAACCACTAACGAGCAGTACTTC.

This clone was observed once. V gene TRBV6-5 combines with J gene TRBJ2-5, with 10 bases that match TRBD2. The CDR3 is 13 residues long. Germline V lookup: CDR1 MNHEY, CDR2 SVGAGI. V trimming: 6 bases; J trimming: 5 bases; junction bases outside the gene matches: 3. In DNA, the CDR3 is TGTGCCAGCAGGATGACTAGCGGGGAGACCCAGTACTTC. Protein sequence: CASRMTSGETQYF.

The chain joins TRBV19 to TRBJ2-5; either TRBD1 or TRBD2 may fit D (5 bases each). The CDR3 consists of 14 residues. V was pared by 5 bases and J by 4 bases, with 14 bases between. The germline CDR1 and CDR2 sequences are LNHDA and SQIVND (reference sequence). The CDR3 loop is CASSPQGGGETQYF. CDR3 coding DNA: TGTGCCAGTAGTCCTCAGGGTGGAGGAGAGACCCAGTACTTC.

In its sample, this clone was seen once. The chain recombines TRBV25-1 with TRBJ2-7; TRBD2 matches at 9 bases. V lost 4 bases and J lost 3; bases outside the gene matches: 7. The germline V gene encodes CDR1 MGHDK and CDR2 SYGVNS. The length of the CDR3 is 15 residues. The CDR3 spells CASSVSGGHSYEQYF. CDR3 nucleotides: TGTGCCAGCAGTGTTAGCGGGGGCCATAGCTACGAGCAGTACTTC.

This clone was counted a single time. The genes are TRBV9 and TRBJ1-4; D is unresolved. Germline V gives CDR1 SGDLS, CDR2 YYNGEE. Trimming pared 3 bases from V and 7 bases from J, leaving 16 bases between. The CDR3 has 15 residues. CDR3 DNA sequence: TGTGCCAGCAGCGACTGGACCTCCGGTGGTGAAAAACTGTTTTTT. Its translation: CASSDWTSGGEKLFF.

This sequence joins TRBV19 and TRBJ2-1; D gene ambiguous. This CDR3 comprises 17 residues. Germline V gives CDR1 LNHDA, CDR2 SQIVND (reference sequence). V was shortened by 0 bases and J by 3 bases, with 15 bases between the two germline ends. CDR3 in amino acids: CASSIEGIITGYNEQFF. In DNA form, the CDR3 reads TGTGCCAGTAGTATAGAAGGGATCATCACCGGCTACAATGAGCAGTTCTTC.

The rearrangement joins TRBV12-3 or TRBV12-4 to TRBJ1-1; D not certain. CDR3 length: 11 amino acids. Trimming removed 5 bases from V and 14 bases from J, with 15 bases in between. The CDR3 is CASSTNFPFFF. CDR3 DNA: TGTGCCAGCAGTACCAATTTTCCCTTCTTCTTT.

The V call is TRBV6-5, the J call TRBJ2-3; 8 nucleotides line up with TRBD1. CDR1 MNHEY and CDR2 SVGAGI come from the germline V gene. CDR3 length: 14 residues. The V and J ends lost 7 bases and 2 bases, in that order; junction bases with no gene match: 5. Here the CDR3 DNA reads TGTGCCAGCACGAGACAGGGGATCACAGATACGCAGTATTTT. Translated: CASTRQGITDTQYF.

This chain connects TRBV7-8 to TRBJ2-7; 14 bases are a match to TRBD2. There are 17 residues in the CDR3. V trimming: 1 base; J trimming: 5 bases; junction bases outside the gene matches: 7. Germline CDR1 reads SGHVS; CDR2 reads FQNEAQ. CDR3 sequence (DNA): TGTGCCAGCAGCTTAGTGGGACTAGCGGGAGTCGGTAACGAGCAGTACTTC. Encoded protein: CASSLVGLAGVGNEQYF.

The chain is built from TRBV12-5 and TRBJ2-4; TRBD1 aligns across 8 bases. The germline CDR1 and CDR2 sequences are LGHNT and FRNRAP. There are 15 residues in the CDR3. With 7 bases clipped from V and 1 base from J, the junction kept 6 bases outside the gene matches. The DNA of the CDR3 is TGTGCTAGTGTCCAGGGACAGGAGGCCAAAAACATTCAGTACTTC. Translation: CASVQGQEAKNIQYF.

The rearrangement joins TRBV7-9 to TRBJ2-3, with no clear D. From germline, CDR1 is SEHNR and CDR2 FQNEAQ (reference sequence). V lost 1 base and J 0 bases, leaving 8 bases between the germline ends. The CDR3 length is 15 residues. The CDR3 coding sequence is TGTGCCAGCAGCTTAGTGCTGCGTAGCACAGATACGCAGTATTTT. Its protein product is CASSLVLRSTDTQYF. Full variable domain (missing parts from reference TRBV7-9 and TRBJ2-3): DTGVSQNPRHKITKRGQNVTFRCDPISEHNRLYWYRQTLGQGPEFLTYFQNEAQLEKSRLLSDRFSAERPKGSFSTLEIQRTEQGDSAMYLCASSLVLRSTDTQYFGPGTRLTVL.